Here is one T cell receptor (beta chain) with its context. The target antigen is unknown. The sample belongs to a study of long-term antiretroviral therapy in people with HIV. Two or more post-ART PBMC samples, plus at least one pre-ART sample, were available for each donor. Samples were assayed with immunoSEQ v3.0 at survey level. Measured with immunoSEQ multiplex PCR; TCRdb has only the in-frame clones, and not every one. Counted here are fewer than 30,000 clones, about 86% occurring once; the ten biggest clones make up approximately 4.8%. General study findings and limits: Controls exceeded HIV repertoires in CDR3 length range. Clonal expansions arising prior to ART prevailed in the repertoire at every time point.

The sequence was obtained from a woman in her 30s with HIV. The specimen comprised unsorted PBMCs, sampled 0.8 years after starting antiretroviral therapy.

Written as DNA, the CDR3 is TGTGCCACCGCACGACAGAGAGTCACAGATACGCAGTATTTT. Protein: CATARQRVTDTQYF. The chain carries TRBV15 and TRBJ2-3; TRBD1 might be the D (5 bases). V was cut by 8 bases and J by 2 bases, with 14 bases left in between. Looked up from germline, CDR1 is LNHNV and CDR2 is YYDKDF (reference sequence). The CDR3 has 14 amino acids.